These T cell receptor beta chains were read from a single sample in a study of long-term antiretroviral therapy in people with HIV. Clones were sequenced by immunoSEQ multiplex PCR, and TCRdb holds only the in-frame ones, with some missing. The sample has about 34,000 clones, nearly 90% seen once. The source material was unsorted PBMCs, sampled 1.1 years after starting antiretroviral therapy. The receptors shown here come from a man aged 18 to 29 with HIV. The CDR3 runs from the conserved cysteine through the conserved F or W. The D gene is left open where the match is weak. Expanded clones get a size class; other rows say once, few or many, or leave the size out.

CAISEWVAGRPTANTGELFF | TGTGCCATCAGTGAGTGGGTAGCGGGGAGACCTACTGCGAACACCGGGGAGCTGTTTTTT | TRBV10-3 | TRBD2 | TRBJ2-2 | -
CASSLLGGGTGANVLTF | TGTGCCAGCAGCTTACTGGGGGGAGGGACCGGGGCCAACGTCCTGACTTTC | TRBV7-9 | TRBD2 | TRBJ2-6 | -
CASSPQTTGYNEQFF | TGTGCCAGCAGCCCCCAAACGACTGGATACAATGAGCAGTTCTTC | TRBV9 | - | TRBJ2-1 | -
CASTPDRETYNEQFF | TGTGCCAGCACCCCGGACAGGGAAACCTACAATGAGCAGTTCTTC | TRBV27 | TRBD1 | TRBJ2-1 | -
CASSLGRGTEAFF | TGTGCCAGCAGCTTAGGGCGGGGAACTGAAGCTTTCTTT | TRBV13 | - | TRBJ1-1 | once
CASLHPNSNQPQHF | TGTGCCAGCCTCCACCCAAATAGCAATCAGCCCCAGCATTTT | TRBV28 | - | TRBJ1-5 | once
CASSQGQGHSEKLFF | TGCGCCAGCAGCCAGGGACAGGGTCATTCTGAAAAACTGTTTTTT | TRBV4-3 | TRBD1 | TRBJ1-4 | -
CASSPPGGGVVNTEAFF | TGTGCCAGCAGCCCCCCGGGAGGAGGAGTGGTGAACACTGAAGCTTTCTTT | TRBV13 | - | TRBJ1-1 | -
CASSLLRGARYNEQFF | TGTGCCAGCAGCCTCCTCCGGGGGGCGCGGTACAATGAGCAGTTCTTC | TRBV5-8 | - | TRBJ2-1 | -
CASSLAGGAGSTEAFF | TGTGCCAGCAGTTTGGCGGGGGGGGCGGGGTCCACTGAAGCTTTCTTT | TRBV7-8 | - | TRBJ1-1 | once
CASSLGETGELFF | TGTGCCAGCAGCTTAGGGGAAACCGGGGAGCTGTTTTTT | TRBV7-6 | - | TRBJ2-2 | -
CASSLGLYTEAFF | TGTGCCAGCAGCCTCGGACTCTACACTGAAGCTTTCTTT | TRBV11-2 | - | TRBJ1-1 | -
CASSQAGVVSYEQYF | TGTGCCAGTAGTCAGGCGGGGGTCGTCTCCTACGAGCAGTACTTC | TRBV19 | TRBD2 | TRBJ2-7 | -
CASSVGGLAGGWGETQYF | TGTGCCAGCAGCGTAGGGGGACTAGCGGGGGGTTGGGGAGAGACCCAGTACTTC | TRBV9 | TRBD2 | TRBJ2-5 | -
CASSVGRVDTGELFF | TGCGCCAGCAGCGTCGGCAGGGTAGACACCGGGGAGCTGTTTTTT | TRBV5-1 | - | TRBJ2-2 | -
CAWSTGGAEAFF | TGTGCCTGGAGTACGGGGGGGGCTGAAGCTTTCTTT | TRBV30 | - | TRBJ1-1 | -
CASSLSYRGLDGYTF | TGTGCCAGCAGTTTATCTTACAGGGGGCTGGATGGCTACACCTTC | TRBV27 | TRBD1 | TRBJ1-2 | once
CARSLISLVLKTQYF | TGTGCCAGAAGCTTGATTTCACTAGTTTTGAAGACCCAGTACTTC | TRBV5-3 | - | TRBJ2-5 | -
CARSLVIMREGPQDEQYF | TGTGCCAGAAGCTTGGTTATTATGAGGGAGGGCCCCCAGGACGAGCAGTACTTC | TRBV5-3 | TRBD2 | TRBJ2-7 | -
CASSRGTQDYEQYF | TGTGCCAGCAGCCGCGGGACCCAGGACTACGAGCAGTACTTC | TRBV7-6 | - | TRBJ2-7 | -
CASSEGGRSPRRGELFF | TGTGCCAGCAGTGAAGGGGGCAGGTCGCCAAGGCGCGGGGAGCTGTTTTTT | TRBV2 | - | TRBJ2-2 | -
CASSEVTGSTDTQYF | TGTGCCAGCAGTGAAGTCACAGGTAGCACAGATACGCAGTATTTT | TRBV6-1 | - | TRBJ2-3 | -
CASSLERDNEQFF | TGTGCCAGCAGCTTAGAAAGGGACAATGAGCAGTTCTTC | TRBV7-3 | - | TRBJ2-1 | -
CASSQSRRETQYF | TGTGCCAGCAGCCAATCAAGGAGGGAGACCCAGTACTTC | TRBV7-9 | - | TRBJ2-5 | -
CASSPGITYNEQFF | TGCGCCAGCAGCCCGGGGATTACCTACAATGAGCAGTTCTTC | TRBV5-1 | - | TRBJ2-1 | -
CASSFGGTSNYGYTF | TGTGCCAGCAGTTTCGGGGGGACCTCTAACTATGGCTACACCTTC | TRBV28 | - | TRBJ1-2 | once
CASSYPGLGDHEQYF | TGTGCCAGCAGTTACCCCGGACTCGGAGATCACGAGCAGTACTTC | TRBV6-5 | - | TRBJ2-7 | -
CASSVTGGDTGELFF | TGTGCCAGTAGTGTAACAGGGGGCGATACCGGGGAGCTGTTTTTT | TRBV19 | TRBD1 | TRBJ2-2 | -
CASSLSSSSGANVLTF | TGCGCCAGCAGCCTGTCATCAAGTTCTGGGGCCAACGTCCTGACTTTC | TRBV4-3 | - | TRBJ2-6 | -
CAISERQGAQPQHF | TGTGCCATCAGTGAGCGGCAGGGTGCACAGCCCCAGCATTTT | TRBV10-3 | - | TRBJ1-5 | once
CASSLIRGGNTGELFF | TGTGCCAGCAGCTTGATCCGGGGGGGGAACACCGGGGAGCTGTTTTTT | TRBV5-4 | TRBD2 | TRBJ2-2 | once
CSVQVPEQFF | TGCAGCGTTCAAGTCCCCGAGCAGTTCTTC | TRBV29-1 | - | TRBJ2-1 | -
CASRSFDRGGGLNEKLFF | TGTGCCAGCAGGTCATTTGACAGGGGAGGAGGGTTAAATGAAAAACTGTTTTTT | TRBV28 | TRBD1 | TRBJ1-4 | -
CASSQRYNEQFF | TGCGCCAGCAGCCAGCGCTACAATGAGCAGTTCTTC | TRBV5-1 | - | TRBJ2-1 | -
CASSRTSSYEQYF | TGCGCCAGCAGCCGAACAAGCTCCTACGAGCAGTACTTC | TRBV5-1 | - | TRBJ2-7 | once
CASSIREGGFDEQYF | TGTGCCAGTAGTATAAGGGAGGGAGGGTTCGACGAGCAGTACTTC | TRBV19 | TRBD2 | TRBJ2-7 | -
CASSQPRTGANTGELFF | TGTGCCAGCAGCCAACCTCGGACGGGCGCGAACACCGGGGAGCTGTTTTTT | TRBV4-2 | - | TRBJ2-2 | once
CASSFLAGVTDTQYF | TGTGCCAGCAGTTTCCTAGCGGGAGTCACAGATACGCAGTATTTT | TRBV27 | TRBD2 | TRBJ2-3 | -
CASSQESRWGELFF | TGCGCCAGCAGCCAAGAAAGTCGGTGGGGGGAGCTGTTTTTT | TRBV4-3 | - | TRBJ2-2 | -
CASSVEGTWYQETQYF | TGTGCCAGCAGCGTAGAGGGTACCTGGTACCAAGAGACCCAGTACTTC | TRBV9 | - | TRBJ2-5 | -
CASSHNRRRYNTEAFF | TGTGCCAGCAGCCATAACAGGAGGAGATATAACACTGAAGCTTTCTTT | TRBV7-8 | - | TRBJ1-1 | -
CASGRGTNTKQFF | TGTGCCAGCGGGCGTGGGACCAATACAAAGCAGTTCTTC | TRBV6-5 | - | TRBJ2-1 | -
CASSQGNKNQETQYF | TGTGCCAGCAGCCAAGGAAACAAGAACCAAGAGACCCAGTACTTC | TRBV7-9 | - | TRBJ2-5 | -
CASSPPGVGGSYEQYF | TGTGCCAGCTCACCTCCCGGGGTCGGGGGATCCTACGAGCAGTACTTC | TRBV18 | - | TRBJ2-7 | -
CASRPTSGRAPNEQFF | TGCGCCAGCAGGCCCACTAGCGGGAGGGCACCAAATGAGCAGTTCTTC | TRBV4-3 | TRBD2 | TRBJ2-1 | -
CASSLYRVRKETQYF | TGTGCCAGCAGCCTCTATCGTGTCAGGAAAGAGACCCAGTACTTC | TRBV7-9 | - | TRBJ2-5 | -
CASSGLLGLAGELFF | TGTGCCAGCAGTGGCCTATTGGGGCTGGCCGGGGAGCTGTTTTTT | TRBV6-1 | - | TRBJ2-2 | -
CASSLPGREGVNYGYTF | TGTGCCAGCAGCCTACCGGGCCGGGAAGGAGTAAACTATGGCTACACCTTC | TRBV14 | - | TRBJ1-2 | -
CATSRDRVRGSQPQHF | TGTGCCACCAGCAGAGATCGCGTAAGGGGATCTCAGCCCCAGCATTTT | TRBV15 | - | TRBJ1-5 | -
CASSVVGTRSYNEQFF | TGTGCCAGCAGCGTAGTGGGGACTAGGTCCTACAATGAGCAGTTCTTC | TRBV9 | TRBD2 | TRBJ2-1 | -